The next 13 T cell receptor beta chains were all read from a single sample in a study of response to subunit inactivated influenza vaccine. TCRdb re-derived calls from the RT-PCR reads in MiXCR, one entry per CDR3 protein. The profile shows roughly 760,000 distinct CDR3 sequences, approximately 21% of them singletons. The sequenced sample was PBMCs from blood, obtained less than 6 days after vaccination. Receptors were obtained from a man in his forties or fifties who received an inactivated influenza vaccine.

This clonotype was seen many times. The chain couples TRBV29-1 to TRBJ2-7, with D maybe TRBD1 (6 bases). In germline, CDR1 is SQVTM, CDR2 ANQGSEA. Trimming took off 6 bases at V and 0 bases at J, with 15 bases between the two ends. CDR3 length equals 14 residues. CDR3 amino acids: CSVLKDRTSYEQYF. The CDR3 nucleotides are TGCAGCGTCCTGAAGGACAGAACCTCCTACGAGCAGTACTTC.

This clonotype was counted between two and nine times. CDR3 in amino acids: CSARRGETNEKLFF. Written as DNA, the CDR3 is TGCAGTGCTCGGAGGGGCGAGACTAATGAAAAACTGTTTTTT. This chain joins TRBV20-1 and TRBJ1-4, with a possible D match to TRBD1 (5 bases). This CDR3 contains 14 residues. CDR1 is DFQATT and CDR2 is SNEGSKA in the germline V gene (reference sequence). V gave up 5 bases and J gave up 2 bases, with 12 bases separating them.

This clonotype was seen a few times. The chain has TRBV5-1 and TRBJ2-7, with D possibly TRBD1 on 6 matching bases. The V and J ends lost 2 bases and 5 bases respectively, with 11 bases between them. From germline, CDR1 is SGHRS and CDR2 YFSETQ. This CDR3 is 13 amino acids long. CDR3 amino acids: CASSLGRGHEQYF. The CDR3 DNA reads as TGCGCCAGCAGCTTAGGCAGGGGCCACGAGCAGTACTTC.

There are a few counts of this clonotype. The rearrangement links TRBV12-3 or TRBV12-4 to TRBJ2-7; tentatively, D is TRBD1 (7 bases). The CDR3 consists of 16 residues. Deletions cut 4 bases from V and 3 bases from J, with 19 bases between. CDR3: CASSSAGQTKDYEQYF. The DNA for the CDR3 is TGTGCCAGCAGTTCCGCGGGACAGACCAAAGACTACGAGCAGTACTTC.

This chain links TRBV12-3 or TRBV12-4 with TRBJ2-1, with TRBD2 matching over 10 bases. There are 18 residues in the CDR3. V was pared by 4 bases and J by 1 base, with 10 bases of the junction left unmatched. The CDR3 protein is CASSSPLPSGGSYNEQFF. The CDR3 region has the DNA TGTGCCAGCAGTTCCCCCCTGCCTAGCGGGGGTTCCTACAATGAGCAGTTCTTC.

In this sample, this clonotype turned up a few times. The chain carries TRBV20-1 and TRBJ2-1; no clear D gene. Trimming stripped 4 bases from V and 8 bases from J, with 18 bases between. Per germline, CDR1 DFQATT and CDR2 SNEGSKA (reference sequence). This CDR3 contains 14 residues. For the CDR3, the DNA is TGCAGTGCTAACAGATTCCCACAATGGGATGAGCAGTTCTTC. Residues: CSANRFPQWDEQFF.

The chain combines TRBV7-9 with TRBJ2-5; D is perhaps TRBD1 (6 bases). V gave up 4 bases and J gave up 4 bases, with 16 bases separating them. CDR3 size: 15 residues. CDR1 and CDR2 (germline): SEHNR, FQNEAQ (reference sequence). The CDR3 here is CASSSSKGGVETQYF. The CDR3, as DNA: TGTGCCAGCAGCTCGTCTAAAGGGGGAGTAGAGACCCAGTACTTC.

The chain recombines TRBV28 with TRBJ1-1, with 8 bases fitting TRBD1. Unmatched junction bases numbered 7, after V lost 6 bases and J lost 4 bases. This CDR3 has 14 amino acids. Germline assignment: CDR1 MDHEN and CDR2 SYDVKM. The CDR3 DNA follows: TGTGCCAGCAGGACAGGGGTGGGCGGCACTGAAGCTTTCTTT. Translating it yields CASRTGVGGTEAFF.

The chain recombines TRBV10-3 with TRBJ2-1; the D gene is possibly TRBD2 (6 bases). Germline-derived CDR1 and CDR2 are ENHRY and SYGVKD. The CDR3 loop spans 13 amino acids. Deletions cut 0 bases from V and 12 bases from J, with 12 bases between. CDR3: CAISESGGPPQFF. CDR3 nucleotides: TGTGCCATCAGTGAGTCGGGAGGTCCGCCGCAGTTCTTC.

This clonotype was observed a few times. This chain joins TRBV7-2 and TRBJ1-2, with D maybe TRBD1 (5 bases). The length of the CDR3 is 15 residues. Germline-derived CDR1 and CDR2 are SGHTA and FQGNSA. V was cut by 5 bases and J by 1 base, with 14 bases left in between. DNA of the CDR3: TGTGCCAGCAGCCGCCGGGACGGTGATAACTATGGCTACACCTTC. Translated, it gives CASSRRDGDNYGYTF.

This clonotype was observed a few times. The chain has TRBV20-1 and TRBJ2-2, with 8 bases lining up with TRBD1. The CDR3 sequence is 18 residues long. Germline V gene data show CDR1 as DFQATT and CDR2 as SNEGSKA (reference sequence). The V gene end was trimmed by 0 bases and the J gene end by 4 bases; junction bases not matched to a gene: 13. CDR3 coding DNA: TGCAGTGCTAGAGAATCCCTTCTTGACAGGGGACGCACCGGGGAGCTGTTTTTT. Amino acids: CSARESLLDRGRTGELFF.

The CDR3 nucleotides are TGCAGTGCTAGAGATAAGGCAAACACCGGGGAGCTGTTTTTT. Protein product: CSARDKANTGELFF. This sequence joins TRBV20-1 and TRBJ2-2; D gene unclear. The V end was cut by 0 bases, the J end by 2 bases, with 7 bases between. Germline CDR1 DFQATT, CDR2 SNEGSKA (reference sequence). This CDR3 contains 14 residues.

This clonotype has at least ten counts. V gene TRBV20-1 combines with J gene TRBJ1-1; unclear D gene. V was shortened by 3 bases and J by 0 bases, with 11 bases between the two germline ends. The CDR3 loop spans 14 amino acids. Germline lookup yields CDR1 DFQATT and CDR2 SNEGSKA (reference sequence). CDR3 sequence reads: CSASLSPMNTEAFF. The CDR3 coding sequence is TGCAGTGCTAGTCTCAGCCCCATGAACACTGAAGCTTTCTTT.